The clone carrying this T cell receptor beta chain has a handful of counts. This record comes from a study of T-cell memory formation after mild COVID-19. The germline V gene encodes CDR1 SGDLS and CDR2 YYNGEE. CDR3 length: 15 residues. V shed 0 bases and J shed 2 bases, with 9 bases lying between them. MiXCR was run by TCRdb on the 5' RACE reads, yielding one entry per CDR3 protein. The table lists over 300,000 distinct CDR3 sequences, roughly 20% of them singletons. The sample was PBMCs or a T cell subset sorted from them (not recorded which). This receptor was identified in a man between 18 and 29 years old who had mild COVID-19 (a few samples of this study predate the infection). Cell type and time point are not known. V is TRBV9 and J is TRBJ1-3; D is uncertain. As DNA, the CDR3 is TGTGCCAGCAGCGTAGAGGTCGGGGCTGGAAACACCATATATTTT. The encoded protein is CASSVEVGAGNTIYF.